This T cell receptor (beta chain) stems from a study of blood T cell repertoires in COVID-19 (dated by TCRdb to 2018 to 2020). Study-wide context: The collaborator samples originated in the United States, Italy and Spain and spanned the acute and convalescent phases of COVID-19. The repertoires were released in a freely available public database intended as a resource for research on the immune response to SARS-CoV-2. Where HLA class I and class II types were available, the types were taken from metadata supplied by the sample provider, not from assay-based typing. Sample metadata almost always included a de-identified subject ID, COVID-19 status, age in years and sex. The samples were drawn from the first 160 participants of the ongoing ImmuneRACE study and from 1,254 subjects provided by 6 global collaborators. The prospective study material was composed of cDNA or gDNA derived from T cells, B-cell-depleted T cells, or PBMCs. Subjects who had been exposed to COVID-19, were actively infected with it, or had recovered from it provided the deeply sampled blood TCRbeta repertoires that made up the dataset.

The immunoSEQ Assay, a bias-controlled multiplex PCR, was used to amplify TCRbeta CDR3 regions from genomic DNA. Concerning the study's data processing: Within the assay, amplification of reference gene primers was used to estimate how many nucleated cells each sample contained. To quantify the absolute abundance of each unique TCRbeta CDR3 rearrangement, sequence reads were collapsed and filtered. For each sample, productive Simpson clonality was calculated as the square root of Simpson's diversity index over productive rearrangements. TCRdb mirrors the immuneACCESS table, restricted to in-frame sequences. Some clones are absent from its copies; in checked studies, under half trace to an unresolved V gene, and the reason for the others is unknown. That table is the source of V, J and clone size, and D and trimming were worked out from the DNA. For this sample there are about 220,000 clones; 65% to 90% appear just once. The ten biggest clones cover approximately 2.4% of the sample.

In Seattle, one collaborating source enrolled patients while the infection was active and tracked those patients longitudinally over the course of disease. Collaborating institutions collected whole blood in K2EDTA tubes following their own protocols. For TCRbeta analysis, collaborators shipped samples as frozen whole blood, isolated PBMCs, or DNA extracted from either of those sample types. On this clone: Its antigen is currently not known. Base-call qualities are not available, and no considerably larger clone is one nucleotide away.

Overall study outcomes, separate from this receptor: How much clinical and demographic metadata was included differed by source and by participant, and the metadata was provided uncurated.

This TCR derives from a woman aged 70-85 years with COVID-19, enrolled during active disease. Sequenced input: peripheral blood.

The CDR3 corresponds to CASSQEPRANTEAFF. The DNA sequence is given as TGCGCCAGCAGCCAAGAACCCAGGGCGAACACTGAAGCTTTCTTT. Recombination linked TRBV4-1 to TRBJ1-1; the D segment could be TRBD1, given 5 matching bases. The junction shows trimming of 0 bases on V and 1 base on J, plus 9 bases between the germline ends. Via the germline V gene, CDR1 is MGHRA and CDR2 YSYEKL. From the cysteine through the phenylalanine, the CDR3 covers 15 amino acids. Only the CDR3 region is kept as DNA, spanning 45 bases read in frame from base 1.